This TCR beta chain was found in a study of blood T cell repertoires in COVID-19. Profiling relied on immunoSEQ multiplex PCR, and the TCRdb table lists in-frame clones only, not all of them. This sample has 230,000 or so clones, with 84% found just once. Trimming removed 5 bases from V and 4 bases from J, with 10 bases in between. The germline V gene encodes CDR1 LNHDA and CDR2 SQIVND (reference sequence). The CDR3 is 13 residues long. This sequence was found in a woman aged 40 to 50 who had recovered from COVID-19. Source material: peripheral blood. V is TRBV19 and J is TRBJ2-3; D is perhaps TRBD2 (5 bases). The CDR3 loop reads CASSVGVADTQYF. CDR3 bases: TGTGCCAGTAGTGTGGGAGTAGCAGATACGCAGTATTTT.